A single sample gave rise to the 18 T cell receptor beta chains below, sequenced in a study of blood T cell repertoires in COVID-19. Here immunoSEQ multiplex PCR was the method, and the copy in TCRdb shows in-frame clones only, minus some. This repertoire shows about 220,000 clones, about 90% found once; its top ten account for roughly 2%. The source material was peripheral blood. The receptors were gathered from a man aged 35 to 55 with active or convalescent COVID-19.

The J gene is TRBJ2-1, the V gene TRBV24-1; 7 bases fit TRBD2. The V and J ends lost 2 bases and 2 bases, in that order; junction bases with no gene match: 5. This CDR3 comprises 16 residues. Germline V gene lookup returns CDR1 KGHDR and CDR2 SFDVKD. The CDR3 reads CATSDSTSFAYNEQFF. The CDR3 DNA reads as TGTGCCACCAGTGATTCGACTAGCTTCGCCTACAATGAGCAGTTCTTC.

This clone was observed a few times. V gene TRBV6-5 combines with J gene TRBJ1-2; 8 positions match TRBD1. CDR1 and CDR2 from the germline V gene are MNHEY and SVGAGI. J lost 4 bases, V lost 3 bases, and 7 bases had no gene match. The length of the CDR3 is 15 residues. The CDR3 coding sequence is TGTGCCAGCAGTTATACCGGACAGGGCCTCTATGGCTACACCTTC. It translates to CASSYTGQGLYGYTF.

The V call is TRBV9, the J call TRBJ1-2, with D possibly matching TRBD1 (5 bases). This CDR3 has 15 amino acids. V lost 4 bases and J lost 4, with 17 bases in between. The germline CDR1 and CDR2 sequences are SGDLS and YYNGEE. The CDR3: CASSSGGIRGYGYTF. DNA for the CDR3: TGTGCCAGCAGCTCTGGGGGGATTCGGGGCTATGGCTACACCTTC. Together with reference TRBV9 and TRBJ1-2, the CDR3 gives the full variable domain: DSGVTQTPKHLITATGQRVTLRCSPRSGDLSVYWYQQSLDQGLQFLIQYYNGEERAKGNILERFSAQQFPDLHSELNLSSLELGDSALYFCASSSGGIRGYGYTFGSGTRLTVV.

The chain employs TRBV4-1 and TRBJ1-1; D remains ambiguous. This CDR3 has 13 amino acids. Germline values: CDR1 MGHRA, CDR2 YSYEKL. With 1 base removed from V and 2 bases from J, the gap between germline ends came to 5 bases. For the CDR3, the DNA is TGCGCCAGCAGCCAAGCAACTAACACTGAAGCTTTCTTT. Translated, it gives CASSQATNTEAFF.

The genes are TRBV9 and TRBJ1-3; D is undetermined. This CDR3 region has 15 residues. Trimming left V 0 bases short and J 2 bases short, with 9 bases between. The V gene's germline CDR1 is SGDLS and CDR2 YYNGEE. CDR3 in amino acids: CASSVDPVTGNTIYF. In nucleotides, the CDR3 is TGTGCCAGCAGCGTAGACCCGGTAACTGGAAACACCATATATTTT.

The chain recombines TRBV27 with TRBJ1-1, with D possibly being TRBD1 (5 bases). The CDR3 contains 13 residues. The V end lost 5 bases, the J end lost 1 base, and 8 bases lay between the germline ends. CDR1 and CDR2 (germline): MNHEY, SMNVEV (reference sequence). CDR3 in amino acids: CASSDRANTEAFF. The DNA for the CDR3 is TGTGCCAGCAGTGACAGAGCGAACACTGAAGCTTTCTTT.

This clone has just one count. The V gene is TRBV24-1, the J gene TRBJ2-3; D not resolved. In germline, CDR1 is KGHDR, CDR2 SFDVKD. The CDR3 length is 12 residues. V was clipped by 3 bases and J by 5 bases, with 5 bases between them. DNA for the CDR3: TGTGCCACCAGTGATCCGGTAGATACGCAGTATTTT. Amino acids: CATSDPVDTQYF.

The chain joins TRBV5-6 to TRBJ2-1; TRBD1 agrees at 8 bases. The CDR3 runs to 15 residues. Germline V CDR1 and CDR2: SGHDT, YYEEEE. V lost 3 bases to trimming and J lost 1 base; unmatched junction nucleotides: 3. This CDR3 is CASSWTGRSYNEQFF. The CDR3 DNA reads TGTGCCAGCAGCTGGACAGGGAGGTCCTACAATGAGCAGTTCTTC.

The gene calls are TRBV14 and TRBJ2-1; 10 bases line up with TRBD2. Germline CDR1 and CDR2: SGHDN and FVKESK. V gave up 4 bases and J gave up 3 bases; unmatched junction bases: 3. This CDR3 comprises 15 residues. CDR3 bases: TGTGCCAGCAGCCTACGGACTAGCGGCTACAATGAGCAGTTCTTC. It specifies CASSLRTSGYNEQFF.

This clone was seen a few times. The V call is TRBV6-1, the J call TRBJ2-7; tentatively, D is TRBD1 (6 bases). Germline V gives CDR1 MNHNS, CDR2 SASEGT. The CDR3 extends over 14 amino acids. V lost 1 base and J 4 bases, leaving 11 bases between the germline ends. The CDR3 DNA sequence: TGTGCCAGCAGTGAAGGGACAGATTTTTACGAGCAGTACTTC. Translated, it gives CASSEGTDFYEQYF.

V gene TRBV29-1 combines with J gene TRBJ1-5, with D perhaps matching TRBD1 (5 bases). Germline CDR1 and CDR2: SQVTM and ANQGSEA. The CDR3 runs 14 residues. Trimming took 4 bases from V and 3 from J, leaving 13 bases between them. As DNA, the CDR3 is TGCAGCGTTGCGCAGGGAATAGACAATCAGCCCCAGCATTTT. The encoded protein is CSVAQGIDNQPQHF.

The chain couples TRBV5-6 to TRBJ1-5, with 9 nucleotides matching TRBD1. Trimming cost V 3 bases and J 6 bases; bases outside gene matches: 4. CDR1 is SGHDT, CDR2 YYEEEE, per germline. The CDR3 length is 14 residues. CDR3 loop: CASSYRQGGQPQHF. CDR3 DNA: TGTGCCAGCAGCTATCGACAGGGGGGTCAGCCCCAGCATTTT.

The CDR3 spells CASSLSDRSSYEQYF. CDR3 bases: TGTGCCAGCAGTTTAAGTGACAGGAGCTCCTACGAGCAGTACTTC. The rearrangement uses TRBV28 and TRBJ2-7; a weak D match, TRBD1 (6 bases). The V gene lost 2 bases and the J gene lost 0 bases, with 11 bases spanning the gap. CDR3 length: 15 residues. Germline values: CDR1 MDHEN, CDR2 SYDVKM.

The sample holds one count of this clone. The gene calls are TRBV9 and TRBJ2-7, with 11 bases aligning to TRBD2. The V and J ends lost 5 bases and 3 bases, in that order; junction bases with no gene match: 7. CDR1 is SGDLS, CDR2 YYNGEE, per germline. CDR3 length: 15 residues. This chain's CDR3 is CASSRTSGSFYEQYF. CDR3 bases: TGTGCCAGCAGTCGTACTAGCGGGAGTTTCTACGAGCAGTACTTC. Supplemented by reference TRBV9 and TRBJ2-7, the full variable domain reads DSGVTQTPKHLITATGQRVTLRCSPRSGDLSVYWYQQSLDQGLQFLIQYYNGEERAKGNILERFSAQQFPDLHSELNLSSLELGDSALYFCASSRTSGSFYEQYFGPGTRLTVT.

This CDR3 reads CASTPGGPGNEQFF. CDR3 nucleotides: TGTGCCAGCACCCCGGGGGGGCCGGGGAATGAGCAGTTCTTC. V gene TRBV28 combines with J gene TRBJ2-1; 8 bases fit TRBD2. CDR3 length: 14 residues. Germline CDR1 is MDHEN and CDR2 is SYDVKM. The J segment lost 7 bases and the V segment lost 7 bases, leaving 9 bases of the junction unmatched.

The chain couples TRBV30 to TRBJ2-5; 7 bases are shared with TRBD1. The CDR3 consists of 14 residues. V dropped 1 base and J dropped 2; count of bases not matched to a gene: 4. From germline, CDR1 is GTSNPN and CDR2 SVGIG (reference sequence). CDR3 DNA: TGTGCCTGGAGTGATGGGACAGAACAAGAGACCCAGTACTTC. This translates into CAWSDGTEQETQYF.

The V gene is TRBV5-1, the J gene TRBJ2-1; the match to TRBD1 covers 11 bases. Germline V gives CDR1 SGHRS, CDR2 YFSETQ. The CDR3 is 15 amino acids. The junction had 7 bases not matched to a gene; V was cut back by 5 bases and J by 6 bases. The CDR3 DNA is TGCGCCAGCAGAACGGACAGGGGGCACTTCAATGAGCAGTTCTTC. Amino acid sequence: CASRTDRGHFNEQFF.

V gene TRBV28 combines with J gene TRBJ2-7; no clear D. Germline loops: CDR1 MDHEN, CDR2 SYDVKM. The CDR3 covers 14 residues. Trimming removed 6 bases at V and 5 bases at J, with 17 bases between. In DNA, the CDR3 is TGTGCCAGCAGCTTCGCGTTGAGGCTCCACGAGCAGTACTTC. Translated: CASSFALRLHEQYF.